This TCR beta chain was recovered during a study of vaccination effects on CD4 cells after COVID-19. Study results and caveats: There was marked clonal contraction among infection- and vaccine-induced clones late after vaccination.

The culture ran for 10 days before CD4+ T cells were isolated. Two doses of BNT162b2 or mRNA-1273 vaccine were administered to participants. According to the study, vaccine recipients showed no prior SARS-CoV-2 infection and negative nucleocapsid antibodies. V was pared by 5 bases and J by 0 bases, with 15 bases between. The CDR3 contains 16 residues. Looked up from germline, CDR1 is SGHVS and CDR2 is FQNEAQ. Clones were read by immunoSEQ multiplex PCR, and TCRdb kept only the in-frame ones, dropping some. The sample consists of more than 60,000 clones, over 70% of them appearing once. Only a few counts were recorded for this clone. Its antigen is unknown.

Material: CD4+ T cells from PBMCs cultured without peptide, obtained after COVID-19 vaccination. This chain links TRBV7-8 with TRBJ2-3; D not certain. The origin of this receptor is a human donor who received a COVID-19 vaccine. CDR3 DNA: TGTGCCAGCAGCCCTGCTAGGCAGCTCAGCACAGATACGCAGTATTTT. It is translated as CASSPARQLSTDTQYF.